A selection of T cell receptor beta chains follows, all from one sample in a study of T cells in narcolepsy. The method was immunoSEQ multiplex PCR; TCRdb's version includes in-frame clones alone and lacks a portion of them. The table records approximately 25,000 clones, about four fifths of them present only once. Sequenced input: memory (CD45RA-) CD4+ T cells from blood. Source of these receptors: a human donor in good health. CDR3s include the opening cysteine and the closing phenylalanine or tryptophan. D genes are given only for firm matches. The listing skips clone size in some rows; elsewhere it reads once, few, many or a size class.

clone size	V gene	J gene	D gene	CDR3 length	CDR3 DNA	CDR3 protein
once	TRBV7-8	TRBJ1-2	.	13	TGTGCCAGCAGCTTAGCAGGCCTATTTGGCTACACCTTC	CASSLAGLFGYTF
.	TRBV25-1	TRBJ1-2	TRBD1	13	TGTGCCAGCAGTGGCGGGACAGGTTATGGCTACACCTTC	CASSGGTGYGYTF
.	TRBV5-1	TRBJ1-2	TRBD1	15	TGCGCCAGCAGCTTGGCCAGCGGGACAGGGAGCGGCTACACCTTC	CASSLASGTGSGYTF
.	TRBV28	TRBJ2-3	.	11	TGTGCCAGCAGTTTGGGCCAGCGGTCGTATTTT	CASSLGQRSYF
.	TRBV25-1	TRBJ1-1	.	11	TGTGCCAGCAGAGGACAGCTTGAAGCTTTCTTT	CASRGQLEAFF
.	TRBV18	TRBJ1-2	TRBD1	14	TGTGCCAGCTCACTGAGACAGGGGTTGGATGGCTACACCTTC	CASSLRQGLDGYTF
.	TRBV6-1	TRBJ2-7	.	14	TGTGCCAGCAGTAGCAGTGGGGGATCAGACGAGCAGTACTTC	CASSSSGGSDEQYF
.	TRBV2	TRBJ2-3	.	13	TGTGCCAGCAGTGTCGAGACCACAGATACGCAGTATTTT	CASSVETTDTQYF
.	TRBV6-5	TRBJ2-1	.	13	TGTGCCAGCAGTTACAGGGCTCACAATGAGCAGTTCTTC	CASSYRAHNEQFF
.	TRBV7-3	TRBJ2-3	TRBD1	16	TGTGCCAGCAGCTTCAGGGCAGGGGGCGCGGCAGATACGCAGTATTTT	CASSFRAGGAADTQYF
.	TRBV19	TRBJ1-5	.	16	TGTGCCAGTAGTATAGTCAACACCGGCGGCAATCAGCCCCAGCATTTT	CASSIVNTGGNQPQHF
.	TRBV6-1	TRBJ2-1	.	12	TGTGCCAGCAGGCAGAAGTACAATGAGCAGTTCTTC	CASRQKYNEQFF
few	TRBV6-6	TRBJ2-7	.	14	TGTGCCAGCGGCAAGACAGAATTGGACTACGAGCAGTACTTC	CASGKTELDYEQYF
.	TRBV18	TRBJ2-3	TRBD1	16	TGTGCCAGCTCACCCACCGTCCAGGGGGCATGGGATACGCAGTATTTT	CASSPTVQGAWDTQYF
.	TRBV6-1	TRBJ1-4	TRBD1	15	TGTGCCAGCAGACCCGGGACAGTGGGACGCGAAAAACTGTTTTTT	CASRPGTVGREKLFF
.	TRBV6-1	TRBJ2-3	TRBD2	17	TGTGCCAGCAGTGCCCGGACTAGCGGGAGTGTGGGAGATACGCAGTATTTT	CASSARTSGSVGDTQYF
.	TRBV2	TRBJ2-5	.	14	TGTGCCAGCAGTGACCCGGGGGGCTCGGAGACCCAGTACTTC	CASSDPGGSETQYF
.	TRBV30	TRBJ1-2	TRBD1	16	TGTGCCGTAGTACGGGGATCAGGGGGGGAGAACTATGGCTACACCTTC	CAVVRGSGGENYGYTF
.	TRBV11-2	TRBJ1-2	TRBD1	15	TGTGCCAGCAGCGCACAGGGGCTCGGCGACTATGGCTACACCTTC	CASSAQGLGDYGYTF
.	TRBV7-6	TRBJ2-2	.	12	TGTGCCAGCAGCTTAGGGGCCGGGGAGCTGTTTTTT	CASSLGAGELFF
once	TRBV9	TRBJ2-7	.	14	TGTGCCAGCAGCGTAACAGGGTCCTCCTACGAGCAGTACTTC	CASSVTGSSYEQYF
few	TRBV19	TRBJ2-6	.	14	TGTGCCAGTAGTGAAAGGGCCGGGGCCAACGTCCTGACTTTC	CASSERAGANVLTF